This T cell receptor (beta chain) was documented in a study of blood T cell repertoires in COVID-19. Study details: T cells, B-cell-depleted T cells, or PBMCs provided the cDNA or gDNA that served as material.

Germline V gives CDR1 SGHTA, CDR2 FQGNSA. The V end lost 7 bases, the J end lost 4 bases, and 9 bases lay between the germline ends. The CDR3 extends over 12 amino acids. The protocol was immunoSEQ multiplex PCR, while the TCRdb copy is restricted to in-frame clones and leaves out a portion. The table includes about 49,000 clones, about nine tenths detected once. V gene TRBV7-2 combines with J gene TRBJ2-3; D uncertain. What was sequenced was peripheral blood. The sequence was obtained from an elderly woman with COVID-19, enrolled during active disease. The CDR3 bases are TGTGCCAGCACTAAATCGGCAGATACGCAGTATTTT. It specifies CASTKSADTQYF.